What follows are 17 T cell receptor beta chains derived from one specimen sequenced in a study of blood T cell repertoires in COVID-19. The data were produced by immunoSEQ multiplex PCR, yet TCRdb's version contains in-frame clones alone and is incomplete. The top ten hold 0.7% of the sample, which has 450,000 to 500,000 clones, roughly 90% seen once. Specimen: PBMCs or T cells enriched from blood (not recorded which). These receptors were obtained from a woman younger than 30 who had recovered from COVID-19.

The rearrangement uses TRBV11-2 and TRBJ1-5; TRBD1 agrees at 7 bases. This CDR3 comprises 15 residues. CDR1 and CDR2 from the germline V gene are SGHAT and FQNNGV. J gave up 6 bases and V 0 bases, and 5 bases lay outside the gene matches. The CDR3 DNA is TGTGCCAGCAGCTTAGAGGGACAGTTAGGTCAGCCCCAGCATTTT. It yields the protein CASSLEGQLGQPQHF. Complete variable domain (other parts from reference TRBV11-2 and TRBJ1-5): EAGVAQSPRYKIIEKRQSVAFWCNPISGHATLYWYQQILGQGPKLLIQFQNNGVVDDSQLPKDRFSAERLKGVDSTLKIQPAKLEDSAVYLCASSLEGQLGQPQHFGDGTRLSIL.

The chain joins TRBV5-1 to TRBJ2-5; 8 bases agree with TRBD2. Losses at the gene ends were 2 bases for V and 5 bases for J; bases not matched to a gene: 11. CDR3 length: 16 amino acids. The germline V gene encodes CDR1 SGHRS and CDR2 YFSETQ. The CDR3 loop reads CASSLALSGVAETQYF. The CDR3 coding sequence is TGCGCCAGCAGCTTAGCCCTTAGCGGGGTAGCGGAGACCCAGTACTTC.

The chain couples TRBV5-1 to TRBJ1-5, with no clear D. Germline values: CDR1 SGHRS, CDR2 YFSETQ. The CDR3 loop spans 15 amino acids. Trimming shortened V by 0 bases and J by 3 bases, and 10 bases separated the two germline ends. CDR3 sequence: CASSLEGRDNQPQHF. The CDR3 DNA reads TGCGCCAGCAGCTTGGAAGGGAGGGACAATCAGCCCCAGCATTTT.

The V call is TRBV18, the J call TRBJ1-6, with D unclear. The CDR3 totals 15 residues. The V gene's germline CDR1 is KGHSH and CDR2 LQKENI. V was pared by 3 bases and J by 6 bases, with 12 bases between. The CDR3 protein is CASSPSVGLNSPLHF. The CDR3, as DNA: TGTGCCAGCTCACCCTCCGTGGGCCTTAATTCACCCCTCCACTTT.

The chain joins TRBV7-9 to TRBJ2-5; perhaps TRBD1 as D (6 bases). Trimming stripped 1 base from V and 1 base from J, with 16 bases between. CDR3 length: 17 amino acids. Per the germline V gene, CDR1 is SEHNR and CDR2 is FQNEAQ (reference sequence). The CDR3 nucleotides are TGTGCCAGCAGCTTAGTGGGTTCGGACAGTTCCCAAGAGACCCAGTACTTC. Translation gives CASSLVGSDSSQETQYF.

The V gene is TRBV5-1, the J gene TRBJ1-1, with D perhaps matching TRBD1 (6 bases). V was pared by 4 bases and J by 4 bases, with 17 bases between. CDR3 length: 15 residues. Germline V gene sequence: CDR1 SGHRS, CDR2 YFSETQ. CDR3 in DNA: TGCGCCAGCAGCACCCTATCAGGGGTAGGCACTGAAGCTTTCTTT. This translates into CASSTLSGVGTEAFF.

This clone was seen a handful of times. The chain uses TRBV5-5 and TRBJ1-1; D is undetermined. Trimming removed 4 bases from V and 2 bases from J, with 9 bases in between. The CDR3 consists of 13 residues. Germline loops: CDR1 SGHKS, CDR2 YYEKEE (reference sequence). This CDR3 is CASSRTPNTEAFF. Written as DNA, the CDR3 is TGTGCCAGCAGCCGTACACCCAACACTGAAGCTTTCTTT.

In nucleotides, the CDR3 is TGTGCCAGCAGTTACCTACTAGGAGATACGCAGTATTTT. Protein: CASSYLLGDTQYF. The V gene is TRBV6-5, the J gene TRBJ2-3; possibly TRBD2 for D (5 bases). CDR1 and CDR2 (germline): MNHEY, SVGAGI. Trimming took off 2 bases at V and 5 bases at J, with 8 bases between the two ends. This CDR3 spans 13 amino acids.

The chain uses TRBV19 and TRBJ2-2, with TRBD1 matching over 10 bases. From germline, CDR1 is LNHDA and CDR2 SQIVND (reference sequence). This CDR3 is built from 17 residues. Losses at the gene ends were 4 bases for V and 3 bases for J; bases not matched to a gene: 8. The CDR3 bases are TGTGCCAGTAGTACGACCCACGGGACAGGGGACACCGGGGAGCTGTTTTTT. Translating it yields CASSTTHGTGDTGELFF.

This rearrangement joins TRBV30 to TRBJ2-5, with D perhaps matching TRBD1 (7 bases). The CDR3 has 13 amino acids. V lost 2 bases, J lost 4 bases, and 11 bases lay in between. The germline CDR1 and CDR2 sequences are GTSNPN and SVGIG (reference sequence). CDR3 in DNA: TGTGCCTGGAGTTACCAGGGGGGAGAGACCCAGTACTTC. This sequence encodes CAWSYQGGETQYF. Drawing the rest from reference TRBV30 and TRBJ2-5, the complete variable domain is SQTIHQWPATLVQPVGSPLSLECTVEGTSNPNLYWYRQAAGRGLQLLFYSVGIGQISSEVPQNLSASRPQDRQFILSSKKLLLSDSGFYLCAWSYQGGETQYFGPGTRLLVL.

V and J are TRBV4-1 and TRBJ1-1, with 7 positions matching TRBD1. Germline trimming cut 3 bases from V and 5 bases from J; bases unmatched to any gene: 9. This CDR3 contains 15 residues. The germline V gene encodes CDR1 MGHRA and CDR2 YSYEKL. CDR3 DNA: TGCGCCAGCAGCCAGACGACAGGGAGTCGGACTGAAGCTTTCTTT. This codes for CASSQTTGSRTEAFF.

The count of this clone is one. The gene calls are TRBV19 and TRBJ1-1; D call uncertain. From germline, CDR1 is LNHDA and CDR2 SQIVND (reference sequence). The CDR3 is 15 amino acids. Trimming took off 3 bases at V and 1 base at J, with 12 bases between the two ends. CDR3 sequence: CASSIRRRPNTEAFF. CDR3 in DNA: TGTGCCAGTAGTATTAGAAGGAGGCCGAACACTGAAGCTTTCTTT.

The chain is built from TRBV4-2 and TRBJ2-5; D unclear. The CDR3 is made up of 15 amino acids. V gave up 5 bases and J gave up 2 bases, with 15 bases separating them. In germline, CDR1 is LGHNA, CDR2 YNFKEQ. The CDR3, as DNA: TGTGCCAGCAGCGAAGGACCAGCGTGGCAAGAGACCCAGTACTTC. It is translated as CASSEGPAWQETQYF.

V gene TRBV3-1 (or the pseudogene TRBV3-2) combines with J gene TRBJ1-2; D not resolved. V lost 0 bases and J 6 bases, leaving 14 bases between the germline ends. CDR3 length equals 15 residues. The V gene's germline CDR1 is LGHDT and CDR2 YNNKEL (reference sequence). The CDR3 sequence: CASSQDMRARDGYTF. CDR3 nucleotides: TGTGCCAGCAGCCAAGATATGAGGGCGAGGGATGGCTACACCTTC.

The chain carries TRBV3-1 (or the pseudogene TRBV3-2) and TRBJ2-7, with 12 bases lining up with TRBD2. CDR1 and CDR2 (germline): LGHDT, YNNKEL (reference sequence). CDR3 size: 13 residues. V lost 6 bases and J lost 7; bases outside the gene matches: 4. The CDR3 protein is CASRLAGGSEQYF. CDR3 nucleotides: TGTGCCAGCAGACTAGCGGGGGGATCAGAGCAGTACTTC.

The chain joins TRBV19 to TRBJ2-2, with TRBD1 as a possible D gene (6 bases). V shed 7 bases and J shed 4 bases, with 16 bases lying between them. Looked up from germline, CDR1 is LNHDA and CDR2 is SQIVND (reference sequence). The CDR3 has 15 amino acids. The DNA of the CDR3 is TGTGCCAGTAAACCCCCGAGGGGGACCACCGGGGAGCTGTTTTTT. Translating it yields CASKPPRGTTGELFF.

This rearrangement joins TRBV19 to TRBJ1-1, with 7 nucleotides matching TRBD1. V dropped 10 bases and J dropped 8; count of bases not matched to a gene: 19. CDR1 and CDR2 from the germline V gene are LNHDA and SQIVND (reference sequence). This CDR3 is built from 15 residues. CDR3 in amino acids: CATVRVRTGSYEAFF. The CDR3 region has the DNA TGTGCCACCGTACGGGTCCGGACAGGCTCGTACGAAGCTTTCTTT.